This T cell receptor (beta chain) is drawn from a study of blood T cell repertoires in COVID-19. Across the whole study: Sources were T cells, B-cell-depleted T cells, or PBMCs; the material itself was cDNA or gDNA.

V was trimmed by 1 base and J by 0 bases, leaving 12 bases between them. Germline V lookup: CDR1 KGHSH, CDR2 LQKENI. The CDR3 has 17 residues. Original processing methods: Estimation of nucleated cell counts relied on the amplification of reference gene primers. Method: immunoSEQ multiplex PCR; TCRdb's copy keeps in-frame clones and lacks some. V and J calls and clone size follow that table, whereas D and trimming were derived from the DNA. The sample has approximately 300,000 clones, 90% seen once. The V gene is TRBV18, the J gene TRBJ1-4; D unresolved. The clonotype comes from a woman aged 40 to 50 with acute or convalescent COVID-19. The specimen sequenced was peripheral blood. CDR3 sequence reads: CASSPRSLTATNEKLFF. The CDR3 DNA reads TGTGCCAGCTCACCACGGTCCCTGACTGCAACTAATGAAAAACTGTTTTTT.